One sample yielded the 5 T cell receptor beta chains listed below, sequenced in a study of T cell changes during pregnancy in multiple sclerosis. TCRdb's copy holds only in-frame clones and misses some; the assay was immunoSEQ multiplex PCR. The sample carries some 100,000 clones, about 90% recorded once. Sequences were derived from peripheral blood, sampled after pregnancy. These receptors all stem from a female donor with multiple sclerosis, enrolled in a pregnancy study.

The sample holds one count of this clone. V gene TRBV5-4 combines with J gene TRBJ1-6; no clear D gene. CDR1 is SGHNT and CDR2 is YYREEE in the germline V gene (reference sequence). Trimming left V 0 bases short and J 5 bases short, with 12 bases between. This CDR3 is built from 16 residues. CDR3 DNA: TGTGCCAGCAGCTTGGCTCGAACAGCTAATAATTCACCCCTCCACTTT. Encoded protein: CASSLARTANNSPLHF.

The chain combines TRBV28 with TRBJ1-2, with D perhaps matching TRBD1 (5 bases). The germline V and J ends were trimmed by 6 bases and 3 bases, with 17 bases remaining between them. The CDR3 contains 15 residues. Germline CDR1 MDHEN, CDR2 SYDVKM. CDR3 amino acids: CASRPGTAGHYGYTF. CDR3 coding DNA: TGTGCCAGCAGACCCGGCACGGCGGGACACTATGGCTACACCTTC.

CDR3 in DNA: TGCAGCGTCGACGGACAGACGAACACTGAAGCTTTCTTT. It yields the protein CSVDGQTNTEAFF. The chain combines TRBV29-1 with TRBJ1-1; maybe TRBD1 (6 bases). V was cut by 6 bases and J by 1 base, with 12 bases left in between. The CDR3 contains 13 residues. Germline V gives CDR1 SQVTM, CDR2 ANQGSEA.

The V and J genes are TRBV5-8 and TRBJ1-6; a weak D match, TRBD1 (6 bases). This CDR3 spans 16 amino acids. Trimming took 5 bases from V and 4 from J, leaving 16 bases between them. Germline assignment: CDR1 SGHTS and CDR2 YDEGEE. CDR3 sequence (DNA): TGTGCCAGCAGGTATACAGGGATGGGGTATAATTCACCCCTCCACTTT. Protein sequence: CASRYTGMGYNSPLHF.

The chain recombines TRBV29-1 with TRBJ1-2; 8 bases match TRBD1. Trimming removed 7 bases from V and 0 bases from J; junction bases left unmatched: 10. The CDR3 totals 15 residues. Germline V lookup: CDR1 SQVTM, CDR2 ANQGSEA. In nucleotides, the CDR3 is TGCAGCGCCTTAGATGACAGGGGAGCTAACTATGGCTACACCTTC. Its protein is CSALDDRGANYGYTF.